The source of this T cell receptor beta chain is a study of blood T cells in healthy people across ages. Then a second PCR, running roughly 7 to 11 cycles, was carried out with a sample-barcoded 5' primer and a J-beta primer mix. TCRdb reprocessed the 5' RACE reads with MiXCR, giving one entry per CDR3 protein. The sample includes around 1,600,000 distinct CDR3 sequences, 35% to 45% seen only once; the top ten take around 4%. The germline V gene has CDR1 SGHTA and CDR2 FQGNSA. V dropped 0 bases and J dropped 3; count of bases not matched to a gene: 7. There are 16 residues in the CDR3. The TCR comes from a woman younger than 30 in good health. Specimen: blood. This chain links TRBV7-2 with TRBJ2-7; 8 bases fit TRBD2. As DNA, the CDR3 is TGTGCCAGCAGCTTAGCGCCAGCGGGAGAAGGCTACGAGCAGTACTTC. This codes for CASSLAPAGEGYEQYF.